Below, one T cell receptor (beta chain) is given with its context. Its antigen is not known. The germline gene is not matched at one end of the junction; a read error may be the cause. This record belongs to a study of PD-1 blockade in classical Hodgkin lymphoma. Study findings and constraints: Repertoire difference causes, possibly disease activity or prior therapy, remain undefined. It was reported that newly diagnosed patients had less baseline TCR diversity than healthy donors.

The time point was: newly diagnosed, previously untreated cHL patient sample. The study compared against PBMCs from newly diagnosed, untreated classical Hodgkin lymphoma. Assay: immunoSEQ multiplex PCR; the TCRdb copy retains only in-frame clones and omits some. The sample has about 16,000 clones, about 93% seen once; the top ten hold less than 9%. This CDR3 comprises 12 residues. Germline-derived CDR1 and CDR2 are SGHKS and YYEKEE (reference sequence). The J gene is TRBJ1-3, the V gene TRBV5-5, with 11 bases identical to TRBD1. Sequencing was carried out using peripheral blood mononuclear cells (PBMCs). The origin of this receptor is a human donor with classical Hodgkin lymphoma. The CDR3 here is CASSIQDRGHDF. CDR3 DNA sequence: TGTGCCAGCAGCATCCAGGACAGGGGGCACGATTTT.